This record concerns one T cell receptor (beta chain) sequence. The antigen remains undetermined. The entry originates in a study of T cell responses to AZD1222 COVID-19 vaccine. The CDR3 is made up of 13 amino acids. Germline V lookup: CDR1 MNHEY, CDR2 SVGAGI. V shed 5 bases, J shed 8 bases, and the junction held 6 bases outside the gene matches. The study, taken as a whole, reports: Vaccine-associated CD4 TCRs spanned spike, dominant at 160-218 and 743-854. Most donors were white British and more were female, and clonal diversity was possibly underestimated. Repertoires in all cases were sampled only once the peak T cell response had passed.

The data were produced by immunoSEQ multiplex PCR, yet TCRdb's version contains in-frame clones alone and is incomplete. This table holds some 170,000 clones, about 89% found once. The sequence was collected from an adult who received the AZD1222 COVID-19 vaccine. V usage is TRBV6-5 and J usage is TRBJ1-2; 9 bases are shared with TRBD1. The sequencing used peripheral blood, collected 28 days after the second AZD1222 dose. The CDR3 spells CASSPTGGKGYTF. The CDR3, as DNA: TGTGCCAGCAGTCCAACAGGGGGCAAGGGCTACACCTTC.